This T cell receptor (beta chain) was recovered during a study of T cells in Graves' hyperthyroidism and ophthalmopathy. With 2 bases removed from V and 2 bases from J, the gap between germline ends came to 12 bases. This CDR3 has 15 amino acids. In germline, CDR1 is MDHEN, CDR2 SYDVKM. Amplification yielded TCR beta CDR3 regions, with RNA transcripts as the source. A set of HTBI primers served as the primers for a first-round RT-PCR of the TCR CDR3. Via MiXCR, TCRdb re-called the multiplex PCR reads, giving one row per CDR3 protein. Of about 260,000 distinct CDR3 sequences listed, about a sixth are singletons.

The rearrangement uses TRBV28 and TRBJ1-2; possibly TRBD1 for D (5 bases). Sequencing input: blood. This receptor was identified in a woman in her late teens or twenties with Graves' ophthalmopathy. CDR3 nucleotides: TGTGCCAGCAGTTTAGGGATAGGGACCAACTATGGCTACACCTTC. Encoded protein: CASSLGIGTNYGYTF.